The subject of this entry is one T cell receptor (beta chain). This specimen comes from a study of blood T cell repertoires in COVID-19. Study information: The origin of the acute and convalescent COVID-19 samples was the United States, Italy and Spain.

Original processing notes: Researchers report that nucleated cell counts were estimated from reference gene primer amplification. The data were produced by immunoSEQ multiplex PCR, yet TCRdb's version contains in-frame clones alone and is incomplete. That table gives V, J and clone size, and the DNA gave D and trimming. The sample contains approximately 97,000 clones, less than 95% of which appear only once. The sequencing input was peripheral blood. This sequence was found in a man in his sixties with acute or convalescent COVID-19.

The CDR3 loop reads CASSLQTSGGVSQQFF. In DNA form, the CDR3 reads TGTGCCAGCAGCTTACAAACTAGCGGGGGGGTGAGTCAGCAGTTCTTC. The chain has TRBV11-2 and TRBJ2-1, with 13 positions matching TRBD2. The V gene end was trimmed by 2 bases and the J gene end by 11 bases; junction bases not matched to a gene: 9. The CDR3 contains 16 residues. Germline V gene lookup returns CDR1 SGHAT and CDR2 FQNNGV. Variable domain in full (rest from reference TRBV11-2 and TRBJ2-1): EAGVAQSPRYKIIEKRQSVAFWCNPISGHATLYWYQQILGQGPKLLIQFQNNGVVDDSQLPKDRFSAERLKGVDSTLKIQPAKLEDSAVYLCASSLQTSGGVSQQFFGPGTRLTVL.